Following are 31 T cell receptor beta chains from one sample sequenced in a study of cytomegalovirus exposure and HLA in healthy donors. 13 Jbeta primers and 60 Vbeta primers were used for the PCR. This table comes from immunoSEQ multiplex PCR, and its TCRdb copy is limited to in-frame clones, with some not included. The sample records roughly 80,000 clones, approximately 74% being singletons. The sequencing sample was made of PBMCs. These receptors came from a woman aged 45-65 years in good health and CMV-seropositive.

The J gene is TRBJ1-1, the V gene TRBV6-5, with D perhaps matching TRBD1 (5 bases). The CDR3 length is 16 residues. Trimming cost V 0 bases and J 2 bases, with 13 bases left between them. The germline V gene has CDR1 MNHEY and CDR2 SVGAGI. The CDR3: CASSYSSGLGNTEAFF. The CDR3 DNA follows: TGTGCCAGCAGTTACTCATCAGGGTTAGGTAACACTGAAGCTTTCTTT.

This chain links TRBV28 with TRBJ2-7; TRBD2 matches 10 bases. Unmatched junction bases numbered 7, after V lost 5 bases and J lost 3 bases. The CDR3 length is 15 residues. Germline V gene lookup returns CDR1 MDHEN and CDR2 SYDVKM. CDR3 DNA sequence: TGTGCCAGCAGTATTCCGGGACTAGCGATCTACGAGCAGTACTTC. Translating gives CASSIPGLAIYEQYF.

The V and J genes are TRBV11-1 and TRBJ1-2; no reliable D call. Germline V gene lookup returns CDR1 SGHAT and CDR2 FQDESV (reference sequence). Trimming removed 5 bases at V and 14 bases at J, with 18 bases between. There are 12 residues in the CDR3. The CDR3 protein is CASSPTGFGVTF. The CDR3, as DNA: TGTGCCAGCAGCCCCACGGGGTTCGGGGTAACCTTC.

The rearrangement joins TRBV30 to TRBJ1-3, with no clear D. This CDR3 comprises 15 residues. The germline V gene encodes CDR1 GTSNPN and CDR2 SVGIG (reference sequence). The V gene lost 1 base and the J gene lost 0 bases, with 10 bases spanning the gap. CDR3 sequence: CAWSAAAHSGNTIYF. The CDR3 nucleotides read TGTGCCTGGAGTGCGGCAGCGCACTCTGGAAACACCATATATTTT.

The chain joins TRBV6-1 to TRBJ1-1; 7 bases map to TRBD1. Germline-derived CDR1 and CDR2 are MNHNS and SASEGT. The CDR3 contains 14 residues. V shed 8 bases, J shed 4 bases, and the junction held 10 bases outside the gene matches. CDR3: CASSLDRVVTEAFF. CDR3 bases: TGTGCCAGCTCCTTAGACAGGGTGGTCACTGAAGCTTTCTTT.

The chain has TRBV19 and TRBJ2-2, with TRBD2 matching 14 bases. Germline assignment: CDR1 LNHDA and CDR2 SQIVND (reference sequence). This CDR3 is 16 amino acids long. Losses at the gene ends were 8 bases for V and 3 bases for J; bases not matched to a gene: 5. The CDR3 DNA sequence: TGTGCCAGTCGGACTAGCGGGAGGTCCTACACCGGGGAGCTGTTTTTT. This gives the protein CASRTSGRSYTGELFF.

The J gene is TRBJ1-2, the V gene TRBV6-4, with D hard to call. This CDR3 comprises 16 residues. With 7 bases removed from V and 0 bases from J, the gap between germline ends came to 18 bases. Germline V gives CDR1 MRHNA, CDR2 SNTAGT. The CDR3 loop is CASIAEPPRSNYGYTF. In DNA, the CDR3 is TGTGCCAGCATTGCGGAACCTCCCCGATCTAACTATGGCTACACCTTC.

The J gene is TRBJ1-4, the V gene TRBV6-6; possibly TRBD1 for D (5 bases). The CDR3 has 15 residues. Deletions cut 4 bases from V and 0 bases from J, with 9 bases between. Germline V gene sequence: CDR1 MNHNY, CDR2 SVGAGI (reference sequence). The CDR3 DNA is TGTGCCAGCAGTTTTCAAGGGGCAACTAATGAAAAACTGTTTTTT. The encoded protein is CASSFQGATNEKLFF.

The chain recombines TRBV5-6 with TRBJ2-7, with D perhaps TRBD2 (5 bases). This CDR3 has 14 residues. Looked up from germline, CDR1 is SGHDT and CDR2 is YYEEEE. Between the trimmed V and J ends, which lost 4 bases and 2 bases, there was a span of 13 bases. This CDR3 reads CASSRPGITYEQYF. Here the CDR3 DNA reads TGTGCCAGCAGCCGGCCGGGGATAACCTACGAGCAGTACTTC.

The chain employs TRBV30 and TRBJ1-5; 8 nucleotides match TRBD1. The CDR3 runs 12 residues. Germline V gene sequence: CDR1 GTSNPN, CDR2 SVGIG (reference sequence). J lost 7 bases, V lost 4 bases, and 3 bases had no gene match. The CDR3 sequence is CAWNRGWQPQHF. The CDR3 DNA reads as TGTGCCTGGAACAGGGGGTGGCAGCCCCAGCATTTT. Looking up the rest from reference TRBV30 and TRBJ1-5 gives the full variable domain: SQTIHQWPATLVQPVGSPLSLECTVEGTSNPNLYWYRQAAGRGLQLLFYSVGIGQISSEVPQNLSASRPQDRQFILSSKKLLLSDSGFYLCAWNRGWQPQHFGDGTRLSIL.

This clone was counted only a few times. CDR3: CASSRGQNPQETQYF. The DNA of the CDR3 is TGTGCCAGTAGTAGAGGACAGAATCCCCAAGAGACCCAGTACTTC. J is TRBJ2-5 and V is TRBV19, with D possibly being TRBD1 (6 bases). This CDR3 is 15 amino acids long. Germline V lookup: CDR1 LNHDA, CDR2 SQIVND (reference sequence). Trimming pared 4 bases from V and 1 base from J, leaving 13 bases between.

CDR3 DNA sequence: TGCAGCGTTGAAGGGAGGGGAGAAAAACTGTTTTTT. It yields the protein CSVEGRGEKLFF. This chain links TRBV29-1 with TRBJ1-4, with a possible D match to TRBD1 (5 bases). This CDR3 contains 12 residues. Per germline, CDR1 SQVTM and CDR2 ANQGSEA. Trimming took off 1 base at V and 8 bases at J, with 8 bases between the two ends.

The chain joins TRBV30 to TRBJ2-2; D call uncertain. The length of the CDR3 is 12 residues. Germline CDR1 is GTSNPN and CDR2 is SVGIG (reference sequence). The V end lost 4 bases, the J end lost 7 bases, and 10 bases lay between the germline ends. Here the CDR3 DNA reads TGTGCCTGGACACGCCTGCGCGGGGAGCTGTTTTTT. Amino acid sequence: CAWTRLRGELFF.

The rearrangement links TRBV15 to TRBJ2-7; 10 nucleotides match TRBD1. CDR1 and CDR2 (germline): LNHNV, YYDKDF (reference sequence). The CDR3 totals 15 residues. J gave up 3 bases and V 0 bases, and 2 bases lay outside the gene matches. The CDR3 is CATSREGTGVYEQYF. The CDR3, as DNA: TGTGCCACCAGCAGAGAGGGGACAGGGGTCTACGAGCAGTACTTC. Full variable domain (remainder filled in from reference TRBV15 and TRBJ2-7): DAMVIQNPRYQVTQFGKPVTLSCSQTLNHNVMYWYQQKSSQAPKLLFHYYDKDFNNEADTPDNFQSRRPNTSFCFLDIRSPGLGDTAMYLCATSREGTGVYEQYFGPGTRLTVT.

This rearrangement joins TRBV7-8 to TRBJ2-3; D may be TRBD1 (6 bases). V was trimmed by 1 base and J by 3 bases, leaving 11 bases between them. The CDR3 covers 15 residues. Germline V gives CDR1 SGHVS, CDR2 FQNEAQ. The DNA for the CDR3 is TGTGCCAGCAGCTTAGTGGGGGCGCGGACAGATACGCAGTATTTT. Its translation: CASSLVGARTDTQYF.

The J gene is TRBJ2-7, the V gene TRBV29-1, with TRBD2 matching 8 bases. The V gene end was trimmed by 3 bases and the J gene end by 0 bases; junction bases not matched to a gene: 19. Germline V gene lookup returns CDR1 SQVTM and CDR2 ANQGSEA. The CDR3 runs to 19 residues. The CDR3 coding sequence is TGCAGCGTTGAGAGCCGTAGTCTAATTAATAGCGGGAACTCCTACGAGCAGTACTTC. Encoded protein: CSVESRSLINSGNSYEQYF.

The CDR3: CATSTTEGRLTGELFF. CDR3 DNA sequence: TGTGCCACCAGCACTACAGAGGGGAGGTTGACCGGGGAGCTGTTTTTT. The chain uses TRBV15 and TRBJ2-2; a possible D gene is TRBD2 (6 bases). Between the trimmed V and J ends, which lost 4 bases and 5 bases, there was a span of 17 bases. This CDR3 spans 16 amino acids. CDR1 is LNHNV, CDR2 YYDKDF, per germline (reference sequence).

V and J are TRBV10-3 and TRBJ1-1, with D tentatively TRBD1 (6 bases). CDR1 ENHRY and CDR2 SYGVKD come from the germline V gene. The CDR3 consists of 15 residues. The V end was cut by 5 bases, the J end by 6 bases, with 19 bases between. The CDR3 is CAISQGGGVISEAFF. The CDR3 DNA follows: TGTGCCATCAGTCAGGGCGGGGGCGTTATTTCTGAAGCTTTCTTT.

V is TRBV5-1 and J is TRBJ1-6; TRBD1 aligns across 7 bases. The V gene's germline CDR1 is SGHRS and CDR2 YFSETQ. The J segment lost 7 bases and the V segment lost 4 bases, leaving 11 bases of the junction unmatched. The CDR3 sequence is 16 residues long. The CDR3 loop is CASSSGVRTGNSPLHF. Written as DNA, the CDR3 is TGCGCCAGCAGCAGTGGTGTAAGGACAGGCAATTCACCCCTCCACTTT.

The chain joins TRBV11-3 to TRBJ2-7; 9 nucleotides match TRBD1. Losses at the gene ends were 4 bases for V and 7 bases for J; bases not matched to a gene: 11. Germline loops: CDR1 SGHNT, CDR2 YENEEA. The CDR3 totals 15 residues. In DNA form, the CDR3 reads TGTGCCAGCAGCTCGAGGGACAGGGTAGGTCGGGAGCAGTACTTC. It translates to CASSSRDRVGREQYF.

The chain has TRBV27 and TRBJ2-1; TRBD2 aligns across 7 bases. The CDR3 has 15 amino acids. The ends lost 3 bases at V and 6 bases at J; junction bases unmatched: 8. In germline, CDR1 is MNHEY, CDR2 SMNVEV (reference sequence). The CDR3 loop is CASSLGREFPNEQFF. DNA of the CDR3: TGTGCCAGCAGTTTGGGGCGGGAGTTTCCCAATGAGCAGTTCTTC.

This clone was counted between two and nine times. The chain combines TRBV5-6 with TRBJ1-4; 7 bases map to TRBD1. Germline lookup yields CDR1 SGHDT and CDR2 YYEEEE. The CDR3 is 14 residues long. The V gene end was trimmed by 3 bases and the J gene end by 13 bases; junction bases not matched to a gene: 12. The CDR3 DNA sequence: TGTGCCAGCAGCTCTGGGACAGCCCCTCTAATACTGTTTTTT. This gives the protein CASSSGTAPLILFF.

The J gene is TRBJ2-7, the V gene TRBV5-5; TRBD1 matches 8 bases. The CDR3 sequence is 14 residues long. The V segment lost 0 bases and the J segment 1 base; nucleotides outside the gene matches: 0. CDR1 is SGHKS and CDR2 is YYEKEE in the germline V gene (reference sequence). The DNA for the CDR3 is TGTGCCAGCAGCTTGGGGGACAGGTCCTACGAGCAGTACTTC. Residues: CASSLGDRSYEQYF. The whole variable domain, remainder taken from reference TRBV5-5 and TRBJ2-7, is DAGVTQSPTHLIKTRGQQVTLRCSPISGHKSVSWYQQVLGQGPQFIFQYYEKEERGRGNFPDRFSARQFPNYSSELNVNALLLGDSALYLCASSLGDRSYEQYFGPGTRLTVT.

This clone was counted ten times or more. V usage is TRBV29-1 and J usage is TRBJ2-7; 7 nucleotides match TRBD2. CDR1 and CDR2 from the germline V gene are SQVTM and ANQGSEA. V trimming: 0 bases; J trimming: 5 bases; junction bases outside the gene matches: 7. This CDR3 has 14 amino acids. Written as DNA, the CDR3 is TGCAGCGTTGAAGATGGGGTGCGGGGGAACGAGCAGTACTTC. This translates into CSVEDGVRGNEQYF.

In its sample, this clone was seen a few times. This chain joins TRBV10-3 and TRBJ2-3, with 9 positions matching TRBD2. The germline CDR1 and CDR2 sequences are ENHRY and SYGVKD. Trimming took 2 bases from V and 1 from J; bases not matched to a gene: 1. The CDR3 runs to 15 residues. The CDR3 sequence is CAISETSGRTDTQYF. In DNA form, the CDR3 reads TGTGCCATCAGTGAGACTAGCGGGCGCACAGATACGCAGTATTTT.

This clone was picked up a small number of times. This rearrangement joins TRBV4-2 to TRBJ1-4; TRBD1 matches 7 bases. J was trimmed by 8 bases and V by 2 bases; bases with no gene match: 5. The CDR3 has 14 residues. The germline gives CDR1 LGHNA, CDR2 YNFKEQ. CDR3 DNA sequence: TGTGCCAGCAGCCAAAGACAGGGAAGCGAAAAACTGTTTTTT. Its translation: CASSQRQGSEKLFF.

The chain combines TRBV4-2 with TRBJ2-1; 10 bases line up with TRBD2. Germline CDR1 is LGHNA and CDR2 is YNFKEQ. The CDR3 runs 17 residues. Losses at the gene ends were 0 bases for V and 4 bases for J; bases not matched to a gene: 6. CDR3 DNA: TGTGCCAGCAGCCAAGAGGGGGATAGCGGGGGGTACAATGAGCAGTTCTTC. As protein: CASSQEGDSGGYNEQFF.

This clone has only a few counts. V and J are TRBV5-5 and TRBJ1-1; D is uncertain. The CDR3 is made up of 13 amino acids. The germline V and J ends were trimmed by 0 bases and 1 base, with 4 bases remaining between them. From germline, CDR1 is SGHKS and CDR2 YYEKEE (reference sequence). CDR3: CASSLGANTEAFF. CDR3 DNA: TGTGCCAGCAGCTTGGGGGCGAACACTGAAGCTTTCTTT.

A single count supports this clone. This chain links TRBV19 with TRBJ2-1, with 8 bases aligning to TRBD1. The trim removed 6 bases at V and 2 bases at J, leaving 6 bases unmatched. Germline V lookup: CDR1 LNHDA, CDR2 SQIVND (reference sequence). The CDR3 is 15 amino acids. CDR3 region: CASRPPGQAYNEQFF. CDR3 nucleotides: TGTGCCAGTAGACCTCCGGGACAGGCCTACAATGAGCAGTTCTTC.

This clone is medium-sized in the sample. The rearrangement links TRBV29-1 to TRBJ1-5; unclear D gene. The germline V gene has CDR1 SQVTM and CDR2 ANQGSEA. The V gene lost 2 bases and the J gene lost 7 bases, with 12 bases spanning the gap. The CDR3 spans 13 residues. For the CDR3, the DNA is TGCAGCGTTGAAAGGGAGACGGGACAGCCCCAGCATTTT. Translated, it gives CSVERETGQPQHF.

The rearrangement uses TRBV7-6 and TRBJ2-1, with D uncertain. The CDR3 loop spans 14 amino acids. Germline CDR1 reads SGHVS; CDR2 reads FNYEAQ. V was shortened by 4 bases and J by 4 bases, with 11 bases between the two germline ends. This CDR3 is CASSSYGDYNEQFF. In DNA, the CDR3 is TGTGCCAGCAGCTCGTACGGTGATTACAATGAGCAGTTCTTC.